Listed below are T cell receptor beta chains from one sample, sequenced in a study of blood T cell repertoires in COVID-19. TCRdb keeps only in-frame clones here, not all; method: immunoSEQ multiplex PCR. The sample holds some 360,000 clones, more than 70% seen once. Sample: PBMCs or T cells enriched from blood (not recorded which). Receptors were obtained from a woman younger than 45 who had been exposed to COVID-19. The CDR3 runs from the conserved cysteine through the conserved F or W. The D gene is left open where the match is weak. A clone size is listed for some rows: how often the clone was seen (once, few, many), or a class if it is expanded.

NA	NA	TRBJ2-1	TRBV12-3/TRBV12-4	CACGRERWDEQFF	TGTGCCTGTGGGCGGGAACGGTGGGATGAGCAGTTCTTC
NA	TRBD1	TRBJ1-6	TRBV3-1/TRBV3-2	CASSQTGSPNSPLHF	TGTGCCAGCAGCCAGACAGGGAGTCCAAATTCACCCCTCCACTTT
NA	TRBD2	TRBJ2-7	TRBV7-9	CASSPPSGVYEQYF	TGTGCCAGCAGCCCTCCTAGCGGGGTCTACGAGCAGTACTTC
NA	TRBD1	TRBJ2-7	TRBV7-7	CASSLRQGSSYEQYF	TGTGCTAGCAGCCTACGACAGGGGTCGTCGTACGAGCAGTACTTC
NA	NA	TRBJ2-5	TRBV10-1	CASSAVSDIGTQYF	TGCGCCAGCAGTGCGGTTTCGGACATCGGGACCCAGTACTTC
NA	NA	TRBJ2-6	TRBV6-5	CASLQGDSGANVLTF	TGTGCCAGCCTACAGGGTGACTCTGGGGCCAACGTCCTGACTTTC
NA	TRBD1	TRBJ1-2	TRBV25-1	CASSESGTGGLGYTF	TGTGCCAGCAGTGAGTCCGGGACAGGGGGTCTTGGCTACACCTTC
NA	TRBD2	TRBJ2-1	TRBV19	CASSTGLVNEQFF	TGTGCCAGTAGCACGGGACTAGTTAATGAGCAGTTCTTC
few	NA	TRBJ2-1	TRBV12-5	CASGLGGVYNEQFF	TGTGCTAGTGGTTTGGGGGGGGTCTACAATGAGCAGTTCTTC
NA	NA	TRBJ2-1	TRBV30	CAWSVRGSSYNEQFF	TGTGCCTGGAGTGTTCGAGGGAGTTCCTACAATGAGCAGTTCTTC
NA	NA	TRBJ1-5	TRBV2	CASSTDRKNQPQHF	TGTGCCAGCAGTACAGACAGAAAGAATCAGCCCCAGCATTTT
NA	NA	TRBJ1-1	TRBV19	CASSWATEAFF	TGTGCCAGTAGTTGGGCCACTGAAGCTTTCTTT
NA	TRBD2	TRBJ2-1	TRBV5-5	CASSLERGWYNEQFF	TGTGCCAGCAGCTTGGAGCGGGGGTGGTACAATGAGCAGTTCTTC
NA	TRBD2	TRBJ2-3	TRBV3-1/TRBV3-2	CASSRRASGSTDTQYF	TGTGCCAGCAGCCGAAGGGCTAGCGGCAGCACAGATACGCAGTATTTT
NA	NA	TRBJ1-1	TRBV5-4	CASSYFGGLGTEAFF	TGTGCCAGCAGCTACTTTGGGGGCCTGGGCACTGAAGCTTTCTTT
NA	NA	TRBJ1-3	TRBV11-2	CAGGVGAGNTIYF	TGTGCCGGCGGGGTCGGAGCTGGAAACACCATATATTTT
NA	TRBD2	TRBJ2-7	TRBV18	CASSGIAGGSSYEQYF	TGTGCCAGCTCAGGAATAGCGGGCGGGAGCTCCTACGAGCAGTACTTC
NA	NA	TRBJ2-3	TRBV4-1	CASSQSSGLGGDTQYF	TGCGCCAGCAGCCAAAGCTCCGGACTAGGGGGGGATACGCAGTATTTT
NA	NA	TRBJ2-3	TRBV6-5	CASHNRDLSTDTQYF	TGTGCCAGCCACAACAGAGATCTTAGCACAGATACGCAGTATTTT
once	TRBD1	TRBJ2-7	TRBV5-4	CASSFDRDYEQYF	TGTGCCAGCAGCTTTGACAGGGACTACGAGCAGTACTTC
NA	NA	TRBJ2-7	TRBV28	CASSSPGVGYEQYF	TGTGCCAGCAGTTCGCCGGGTGTCGGATACGAGCAGTACTTC
NA	TRBD1	TRBJ2-7	TRBV15	CATSRDKEPGGRDEQYF	TGTGCCACCAGCAGAGATAAGGAGCCAGGGGGTCGGGACGAGCAGTACTTC
NA	TRBD2	TRBJ2-5	TRBV5-1	CASSLLVGSGTETQYF	TGCGCCAGCAGCTTACTGGTTGGTAGCGGGACGGAGACCCAGTACTTC
once	NA	TRBJ1-5	TRBV24-1	CATSESTGLNQPQHF	TGTGCCACCAGTGAATCAACAGGGTTAAACCAGCCCCAGCATTTT
NA	NA	TRBJ1-6	TRBV25-1	CASSEYYSNSPLHF	TGTGCCAGCAGTGAATATTACTCCAATTCACCCCTCCACTTT
once	TRBD1	TRBJ1-6	TRBV9	CASSAGQGVHSPLHF	TGTGCCAGCAGCGCGGGACAGGGAGTCCACTCACCCCTCCACTTT
once	TRBD2	TRBJ2-1	TRBV24-1	CATAPGRSSNGQFF	TGTGCCACAGCTCCCGGGAGGAGCAGCAATGGGCAGTTCTTC
NA	TRBD1	TRBJ2-7	TRBV6-5	CASSPDRVYEQYF	TGTGCCAGCAGTCCCGACAGGGTCTACGAGCAGTACTTC
NA	NA	TRBJ2-1	TRBV12-3/TRBV12-4	CASSYSAYNEQFF	TGTGCCAGCAGTTATAGTGCCTACAATGAGCAGTTCTTC
NA	NA	TRBJ1-3	TRBV15	CATSSERGVTGNTIYF	TGTGCCACCAGCAGTGAGCGGGGGGTCACTGGAAACACCATATATTTT
NA	TRBD1	TRBJ2-7	TRBV7-9	CASSAQGAKSYEQYF	TGTGCCAGCAGCGCACAGGGGGCGAAGTCCTACGAGCAGTACTTC
NA	TRBD2	TRBJ2-7	TRBV5-1	CASSLAGVTYEQYF	TGCGCCAGCAGCTTAGCGGGAGTTACCTACGAGCAGTACTTC
NA	TRBD2	TRBJ2-7	TRBV28	CASSFGLAGLYEQYF	TGTGCCAGCAGTTTCGGACTAGCGGGTCTCTACGAGCAGTACTTC
NA	NA	TRBJ2-1	TRBV2	CASSGAGPPYNEQFF	TGTGCCAGCAGTGGGGCGGGACCACCCTACAATGAGCAGTTCTTC
NA	NA	TRBJ2-5	TRBV5-6	CASSPDPTGETQYF	TGTGCCAGCAGCCCGGACCCTACAGGGGAGACCCAGTACTTC
NA	TRBD1	TRBJ1-5	TRBV28	CASSPPGQGLYSNQPQHF	TGTGCCAGCAGCCCACCGGGACAGGGGCTCTATAGCAATCAGCCCCAGCATTTT
NA	NA	TRBJ2-7	TRBV11-3	CASSMGGRDYEQYF	TGTGCCAGCAGCATGGGAGGAAGGGACTACGAGCAGTACTTC
NA	TRBD1	TRBJ2-6	TRBV19	CASSISGQGLSGANVLTF	TGTGCCAGTAGTATATCAGGACAGGGTCTTTCTGGGGCCAACGTCCTGACTTTC
NA	NA	TRBJ2-1	TRBV7-8	CASSLDWGSSYNEQFF	TGTGCCAGCAGCTTAGATTGGGGCAGCTCCTACAATGAGCAGTTCTTC
NA	NA	TRBJ2-7	TRBV10-3	CAISAGTGTYEQYF	TGTGCCATCAGCGCCGGGACTGGGACCTACGAGCAGTACTTC
NA	NA	TRBJ2-7	TRBV30	CAWSAGVGNEQYF	TGTGCCTGGAGTGCTGGAGTCGGCAACGAGCAGTACTTC
few	NA	TRBJ2-2	TRBV11-1	CASSLGENTGELFF	TGTGCCAGCAGCTTAGGAGAGAACACCGGGGAGCTGTTTTTT
once	NA	TRBJ2-5	TRBV19	CASSISVRETQYF	TGTGCCAGTAGTATATCCGTGAGGGAGACCCAGTACTTC
NA	TRBD1	TRBJ1-1	TRBV7-9	CASSRGQGFSLTNTEAFF	TGTGCCAGCAGCCGGGGACAGGGTTTTTCATTGACGAACACTGAAGCTTTCTTT
NA	NA	TRBJ2-2	TRBV28	CASSPGPGERGTGELFF	TGTGCCAGCAGTCCCGGGCCGGGGGAGAGGGGCACCGGGGAGCTGTTTTTT